A selection of T cell receptor beta chains follows, all from one sample in a study of blood T cells in healthy people across ages. A single record per CDR3 protein comes from TCRdb applying MiXCR to the 5' RACE reads. The sample shows about 1.4 million distinct CDR3 sequences, 55% to 75% of them seen only once. Material for sequencing was blood. Receptors were obtained from a man younger than 35 in good health. Both conserved end residues are part of each CDR3. The D gene is left open where the match is weak. Clone size is not always given. Where it is, it says once, few, many or a class for expanded clones.

>NA|NA|TRBV28|TRBJ1-5
TGTGCCAGCAGTTTCCATCAGCCCCAGCATTTT
CASSFHQPQHF
>TRBD1|NA|TRBV6-6|TRBJ1-6
TGTGCCAGCAGACCTGGGACAGTTAATTCACCCCTCCACTTT
CASRPGTVNSPLHF
>NA|NA|TRBV7-2|TRBJ2-7
TGTGCCAGCAGCACGGGCCCTCGAAGCACCTACGAGCAGTACTTC
CASSTGPRSTYEQYF
>NA|NA|TRBV4-1|TRBJ2-6
TGCGCCAGCAGCCAAGGGGACGGAACCCTGGGAGGGGCCAACGTCCTGACTTTC
CASSQGDGTLGGANVLTF
>TRBD1|NA|TRBV5-1|TRBJ2-7
TGCGCCAGCACCGCGGAGACAGGGATCTACGAGCAGTACTTC
CASTAETGIYEQYF
>NA|many|TRBV20-1|TRBJ2-3
TGCAGTGCTAGAGATTTTAGAGCGGTTAGCACAGATACGCAGTATTTT
CSARDFRAVSTDTQYF
>TRBD1|few|TRBV5-1|TRBJ2-3
TGCGCCAGCAGCTCCGGGACAGGGGCTCCAGATACGCAGTATTTT
CASSSGTGAPDTQYF
>NA|NA|TRBV2|TRBJ2-3
TGTGCCGCCCGTAGGGGGGAGACAGATACGCAGTATTTT
CAARRGETDTQYF
>TRBD2|NA|TRBV29-1|TRBJ2-7
TGCAGCGTTGAAGGTAGCGGGGGGTCCTACAATGAGCAGTACTTC
CSVEGSGGSYNEQYF
>NA|NA|TRBV30|TRBJ2-1
TGTGCCCGGAGAAGGGGGAATGAGCAGTTCTTC
CARRRGNEQFF
>TRBD1|NA|TRBV20-1|TRBJ2-6
TGCAGTGCGAACGACAGGGGATTATTCTCTGGGGCCAACGTCCTGACTTTC
CSANDRGLFSGANVLTF
>NA|NA|TRBV20-1|TRBJ1-2
TGCAGTGCTAGAGACACCGGGACAAATTTAAATGGCTACACCTTC
CSARDTGTNLNGYTF
>NA|NA|TRBV4-1|TRBJ2-3
TGCGCCAGTAAACCGGGACTCAACACAGATACGCAGTATTTT
CASKPGLNTDTQYF
>NA|NA|TRBV4-2|TRBJ2-1
TGTGCCAGCAGCCCTGACAGGTTGGAGGATGAGCAGTTCTTC
CASSPDRLEDEQFF
>NA|NA|TRBV14|TRBJ2-5
TGTGCCAGCAGCCAAGACGGGACGAGGGTTGAGACCCAGTACTTC
CASSQDGTRVETQYF
>NA|NA|TRBV4-1|TRBJ2-1
TGCGCCAGCAGCCAAGAGTGGGCAGCTTGGTTGGACAATGAGCAGTTCTTC
CASSQEWAAWLDNEQFF
>NA|NA|TRBV12-5|TRBJ2-1
TGTGCTAGCATCAGGGGACTGGGCACATACAATGAGCAGTTCTTC
CASIRGLGTYNEQFF
>NA|NA|TRBV7-9|TRBJ1-1
TGTGCCAGCAGCTTTAGGCGGGGAATGAACACTGAAGCTTTCTTT
CASSFRRGMNTEAFF
>TRBD1|many|TRBV10-3|TRBJ2-5
TGTGCCATCAGCTGGGACAGGGGTGGTTCGGAGACCCAGTACTTC
CAISWDRGGSETQYF
>TRBD2|NA|TRBV7-2|TRBJ2-1
TGTGCCAGCAGCACCAACTCGGGGGGGAATGAGCAGTTCTTC
CASSTNSGGNEQFF
>TRBD1|NA|TRBV2|TRBJ2-1
TGTGCCAGCAGAGTACAGGGGCCCTACAATGAGCAGTTCTTC
CASRVQGPYNEQFF
>NA|NA|TRBV12-3/TRBV12-4|TRBJ1-1
TGTGCCAGCAGTTTAGGGGCTGGTTGTATTGACACTGAAGCTTTCTTT
CASSLGAGCIDTEAFF
>NA|many|TRBV12-3/TRBV12-4|TRBJ2-1
TGTGCCAGCAGTTTGGCGGGGGCCTCCTACAATGAGCAGTTCTTC
CASSLAGASYNEQFF
>NA|NA|TRBV4-3|TRBJ2-7
TGCGCCAGCAGCCAAGATCCGAACTTAGCCCCCTACGAGCAGTACTTC
CASSQDPNLAPYEQYF
>NA|few|TRBV11-2|TRBJ2-3
TGTGCCAGCAGCTGGGACACCACCGGGACAGATACGCAGTATTTT
CASSWDTTGTDTQYF
>NA|NA|TRBV27|TRBJ2-7
TGTGCCAGCAGTTTGTATTTTAGCTCCTACGAGCAGTACTTC
CASSLYFSSYEQYF
>NA|NA|TRBV19|TRBJ2-2
TGTGCCAGTAGTAGCCGAGGAGTGGGGGGCACCGGGGAGCTGTTTTTT
CASSSRGVGGTGELFF
>NA|NA|TRBV29-1|TRBJ2-3
TGCAGCGTTTCAGGTTTAGTATTAGATACGCAGTATTTT
CSVSGLVLDTQYF
>TRBD1|NA|TRBV12-3/TRBV12-4|TRBJ2-7
TGTGCCAGCAGTTTGACTTCACAGGGGTCAGGTTCCTACGAGCAGAACTTC
CASSLTSQGSGSYEQNF
>NA|NA|TRBV7-9|TRBJ2-7
TGTGCCAGCAGCCCCGGCCGGGGATACTCCTACGAGCAGTACTTC
CASSPGRGYSYEQYF
>TRBD2|once|TRBV7-2|TRBJ2-1
TGTGCCAGCAGCCTCAGCGGGAGCGGATTGTATGAGCAGTTCTTC
CASSLSGSGLYEQFF
>NA|NA|TRBV5-6|TRBJ2-3
TGTGCCAGCAGCGGTGAGCGGTTCACAGATACGCAGTATTTT
CASSGERFTDTQYF
>NA|many|TRBV29-1|TRBJ2-5
TGCAGCGTAGAACAGGGTATCCAAGAGACCCAGTACTTC
CSVEQGIQETQYF
>NA|NA|TRBV4-2|TRBJ2-7
TGTGCCAGCAGCCCTCCCCTCGGCAGGACACCTTACGAGCAGTACTTC
CASSPPLGRTPYEQYF
>NA|NA|TRBV24-1|TRBJ2-1
TGTGCCACCAGTGAGGAAAACGTAAACAATGAGCAGTTCTTC
CATSEENVNNEQFF
>NA|few|TRBV12-5|TRBJ2-5
TGTGCTAGTGGTTTCTCGGGGGTAGGAGAGACCCAGTACTTC
CASGFSGVGETQYF
>NA|NA|TRBV12-3/TRBV12-4|TRBJ1-2
TGTGCCAGCAGTCCCGGCCTCACGGACATCTATGGCTACACCTTC
CASSPGLTDIYGYTF
>TRBD1|NA|TRBV7-2|TRBJ1-2
TGTGCCAGCAGCTCACTCGCAAACAGGGGAATAAATGGCTACACCTTC
CASSSLANRGINGYTF
>NA|NA|TRBV6-6|TRBJ2-5
TGTGCCAGCAGTTACCCGCCTTGGAGGGAAGAGACCCAGTACTTC
CASSYPPWREETQYF
>NA|NA|TRBV7-9|TRBJ1-1
TGTGCCAGTAGTAACCTACAGGGCGGGAACACTGAAGCTTTCTTT
CASSNLQGGNTEAFF
>NA|once|TRBV10-3|TRBJ1-1
TGTGCCATCGGGGGCTCTCCTATGAACACTGAAGCTTTCTTT
CAIGGSPMNTEAFF
>NA|once|TRBV28|TRBJ1-5
TGTGCCAGCTGTTTGAATGGAATCAATCAGCCCCAGCATTTT
CASCLNGINQPQHF
>NA|few|TRBV5-5|TRBJ2-1
TGTGCCAGCAGCTTCCAGGGGCTGTCGGCATACAATGAGCAGTTCTTC
CASSFQGLSAYNEQFF
>TRBD2|NA|TRBV7-2|TRBJ2-1
TGTGCCAGCAGCTTAGGGGGTGACGGGAGGGTCGATGAGCAGTTCTTC
CASSLGGDGRVDEQFF
>TRBD2|few|TRBV7-2|TRBJ2-7
TGTGCCAGCAGCTCCCGGACTAGGAGGGACGAGCAGTACTTC
CASSSRTRRDEQYF
>TRBD2|NA|TRBV12-5|TRBJ2-3
TGTGCTAGTGGCGACCGGACTAGCGGAAGAGATACGCAGTATTTT
CASGDRTSGRDTQYF
>NA|few|TRBV5-5|TRBJ2-5
TGTGCCAGCAGCTTGTCGGAGAATTTCCAAGAGACCCAGTACTTC
CASSLSENFQETQYF
>NA|NA|TRBV6-2/TRBV6-3|TRBJ1-1
TGTGCCAGCAGTACACAACGACTCTCCACTGAAGCTTTCTTT
CASSTQRLSTEAFF
>TRBD1|NA|TRBV28|TRBJ1-5
TGTGCCAGCAGTCCGGGACAGGGACATGATCTTGTACCCCAGCATTTT
CASSPGQGHDLVPQHF
>NA|NA|TRBV29-1|TRBJ2-7
TGCAGCGTCCCCGGGGGGCAGGGCTCCTACAATGAGCAGTACTTC
CSVPGGQGSYNEQYF
>NA|NA|TRBV4-1|TRBJ2-1
TGCGCCAGCAGCCAGAGGACAGACCCAGTGCAGTTCTTC
CASSQRTDPVQFF
>TRBD1|few|TRBV6-2/TRBV6-3|TRBJ1-1
TGTGCCAGCAGTTACCTTTCGGGACAGGGGGCGCGTAACACTGAAGCTTTCTTT
CASSYLSGQGARNTEAFF
>TRBD1|few|TRBV7-6|TRBJ2-7
TGTGCCAGCAGCTTAGGGAGGACAGGGGAGACCGAGCAGTACTTC
CASSLGRTGETEQYF
>NA|few|TRBV9|TRBJ1-1
TGTGCCAGCAGCGTAGACGGTTTGGGCCTAAACACTGAAGCTTTCTTT
CASSVDGLGLNTEAFF
>NA|NA|TRBV12-3/TRBV12-4|TRBJ1-6
TGTGCCAGCCAGTTCCATTCACCCCTCCACTTT
CASQFHSPLHF
>TRBD1|NA|TRBV6-2/TRBV6-3|TRBJ1-5
TGTGCCAGCAGTGAGGACAGGATTCGTCCCCAGCATTTT
CASSEDRIRPQHF
>TRBD1|NA|TRBV20-1|TRBJ2-5
TGCAGTGCAGAAACAGGGGTAGAAGAGACCCAGTACTTC
CSAETGVEETQYF
>NA|NA|TRBV20-1|TRBJ1-5
TGCAGTGCTAGCCCACAGGCCAATCAGCGCCAGCATTTT
CSASPQANQRQHF
>NA|once|TRBV5-1|TRBJ2-1
TGCGCCAGCAGCTGGGGGGTCCGCTCCTACAATGAGCAGTTCTTC
CASSWGVRSYNEQFF